Shown below are 8 T cell receptor beta chains from a single sample sequenced in a study of cytotoxic CD8 clonotypes in ibrutinib-treated CLL (dated by TCRdb to the early 2020s). Receptor amplification or capture employed the immunoSEQ multiplex PCR assay. This is the immuneACCESS table as TCRdb keeps it, with only in-frame sequences that have V and J called. A part of the clones is gone; compared with another copy, unresolved V genes explain less than half, and the rest is unexplained. The sample table lists 300,000 to 350,000 clones, 80% of them with a count of one. In total, the top ten clones hold more than 6% of the sample. This specimen consisted of PBMCs, obtained before ibrutinib treatment. All receptors come from a human donor with chronic lymphocytic leukemia.

The V gene is TRBV27, the J gene TRBJ1-4, with 7 bases matching TRBD1. CDR3 size: 13 residues. Losses at the gene ends were 6 bases for V and 5 bases for J; bases not matched to a gene: 3. The germline V gene has CDR1 MNHEY and CDR2 SMNVEV (reference sequence). CDR3 sequence: CASRWDSNEKLFF. CDR3 nucleotides: TGTGCCAGCAGATGGGACAGCAATGAAAAACTGTTTTTT. The full variable domain, rest sourced from reference TRBV27 and TRBJ1-4, is EAQVTQNPRYLITVTGKKLTVTCSQNMNHEYMSWYRQDPGLGLRQIYYSMNVEVTDKGDVPEGYKVSRKEKRNFPLILESPSPNQTSLYFCASRWDSNEKLFFGSGTQLSVL.

This clone was picked up one time. This chain joins TRBV7-2 and TRBJ2-3; 9 bases agree with TRBD2. V lost 5 bases and J lost 2; bases outside the gene matches: 8. CDR1 is SGHTA, CDR2 FQGNSA, per germline. This CDR3 is 16 amino acids long. The CDR3 DNA sequence: TGTGCCAGCAGCCCCTCCGCGGGAGGGTTCACAGATACGCAGTATTTT. Amino acids: CASSPSAGGFTDTQYF. Using reference TRBV7-2 and TRBJ2-3 for the parts outside the CDR3, the full variable domain is GAGVSQSPSNKVTEKGKDVELRCDPISGHTALYWYRQSLGQGLEFLIYFQGNSAPDKSGLPSDRFSAERTGGSVSTLTIQRTQQEDSAVYLCASSPSAGGFTDTQYFGPGTRLTVL.

The sample holds a few counts of this clone. This chain joins TRBV11-2 and TRBJ2-7, with a weak D call TRBD1 (5 bases). The CDR3 spans 14 residues. Trimming took 0 bases from V and 2 from J, leaving 8 bases between them. The germline gives CDR1 SGHAT, CDR2 FQNNGV. The CDR3 nucleotides read TGTGCCAGCAGCTTAGAACAGGCCACCTACGAGCAGTACTTC. Protein: CASSLEQATYEQYF.

V is TRBV30 and J is TRBJ2-7, with TRBD1 matching 11 bases. This CDR3 region has 15 residues. Germline CDR1 reads GTSNPN; CDR2 reads SVGIG (reference sequence). The ends lost 4 bases at V and 6 bases at J; junction bases unmatched: 11. The CDR3 bases are TGTGCCTGGACGGCCTCGGGACAGGGGGTCGGCGAGCAGTACTTC. The encoded protein is CAWTASGQGVGEQYF.

The V gene is TRBV30, the J gene TRBJ2-1; D unresolved. V dropped 3 bases and J dropped 4 bases, with 4 bases sitting between them. The CDR3 totals 11 residues. Germline CDR1 GTSNPN, CDR2 SVGIG (reference sequence). The CDR3 is CAWRQYNEQFF. The CDR3 DNA reads TGTGCCTGGAGACAGTACAATGAGCAGTTCTTC. Together with reference TRBV30 and TRBJ2-1, the CDR3 gives the full variable domain: SQTIHQWPATLVQPVGSPLSLECTVEGTSNPNLYWYRQAAGRGLQLLFYSVGIGQISSEVPQNLSASRPQDRQFILSSKKLLLSDSGFYLCAWRQYNEQFFGPGTRLTVL.

The gene calls are TRBV4-1 and TRBJ2-3, with D uncertain. The germline V gene has CDR1 MGHRA and CDR2 YSYEKL. CDR3 length equals 12 residues. The V and J ends lost 2 bases and 0 bases respectively, with 0 bases between them. The CDR3 loop is CASSQSTDTQYF. Here the CDR3 DNA reads TGCGCCAGCAGCCAAAGCACAGATACGCAGTATTTT.

This clone came up once. This rearrangement joins TRBV18 to TRBJ1-2; D gene unclear. CDR3 length: 13 residues. Germline V lookup: CDR1 KGHSH, CDR2 LQKENI. Trimming took 3 bases from V and 5 from J, leaving 10 bases between them. CDR3: CASSPTPDYGYTF. CDR3 coding DNA: TGTGCCAGCTCACCTACCCCAGATTATGGCTACACCTTC.

The CDR3 loop is CASSLGGSLYGYTF. In nucleotides, the CDR3 is TGCGCCAGCAGCTTGGGTGGGTCGCTCTATGGCTACACCTTC. This rearrangement joins TRBV5-1 to TRBJ1-2; no clear D gene. Trimming removed 0 bases from V and 4 bases from J, with 10 bases in between. Germline CDR1 SGHRS, CDR2 YFSETQ. The CDR3 runs 14 residues.